A selection of T cell receptor beta chains follows, all from one sample in a study of OX40 agonist ivuxolimab in advanced cancers. Sequenced by immunoSEQ multiplex PCR; TCRdb stores in-frame clones only, minus some. The repertoire holds roughly 110,000 clones, about nine tenths seen once, with roughly 0.5% in the top ten. The sequences come from CD4+ or CD8+ T cells sorted from blood, collected in a trial of the OX40 agonist ivuxolimab. The receptors derive from an adult with an advanced solid tumor such as melanoma, head and neck, liver or kidney cancer. The CDR3 runs from the conserved cysteine through the conserved F or W. The order of the fields is clone size, V gene, J gene, D gene, CDR3 protein, CDR3 DNA. D genes are given only for firm matches. Size tells how often a clone was seen (once, few, many) or the class of an expanded clone, and some rows leave it out.

.	TRBV11-2	TRBJ2-3	.	CASRLLTDTQYF	TGTGCCAGCCGGCTTCTCACAGATACGCAGTATTTT
.	TRBV29-1	TRBJ1-1	TRBD1	CSGGQGAGTEAFF	TGCAGCGGAGGACAGGGGGCCGGCACTGAAGCTTTCTTT
.	TRBV19	TRBJ2-3	.	CASSFLRSQADTQYF	TGTGCCAGTAGTTTCCTAAGGAGCCAGGCAGATACGCAGTATTTT
.	TRBV6-5	TRBJ2-3	.	CASSSPTAVNTQYF	TGTGCCAGCAGCTCCCCTACGGCGGTTAATACGCAGTATTTT
once	TRBV19	TRBJ1-5	TRBD1	CASSIGGTGVISNQPQHF	TGTGCCAGTAGTATAGGCGGGACAGGGGTAATTAGCAATCAGCCCCAGCATTTT
.	TRBV7-2	TRBJ1-2	TRBD1	CASSPLTGVNYGYTF	TGTGCCAGCAGCCCTCTGACAGGGGTCAACTATGGCTACACCTTC
.	TRBV4-3	TRBJ1-6	.	CASSQNQGRRAPLHF	TGCGCCAGCAGCCAAAACCAGGGGAGGAGGGCACCCCTCCACTTT
few	TRBV5-4	TRBJ2-5	.	CASSRGTKQETQYF	TGTGCCAGCAGCCGGGGGACAAAGCAAGAGACCCAGTACTTC
.	TRBV19	TRBJ1-3	.	CASSIGDLAGNTIYF	TGTGCCAGTAGTATCGGGGATCTGGCTGGAAACACCATATATTTT
.	TRBV5-5	TRBJ1-1	TRBD1	CASSFRDSSLGTEAFF	TGTGCCAGCAGCTTCCGGGACAGCTCTCTTGGCACTGAAGCTTTCTTT
.	TRBV4-3	TRBJ2-2	.	CASSPTKGSAGELFF	TGCGCCAGCAGCCCAACTAAGGGTTCGGCCGGGGAGCTGTTTTTT
.	TRBV30	TRBJ1-4	.	CAWSVRRGNEKLFF	TGTGCCTGGAGTGTACGACGAGGGAATGAAAAACTGTTTTTT
.	TRBV4-3	TRBJ1-2	.	CASSQADKIRSYGYTF	TGCGCCAGCAGCCAGGCCGACAAGATCCGCTCCTATGGCTACACCTTC
.	TRBV4-3	TRBJ1-4	.	CASSPRGGDEKLFF	TGCGCCAGCAGCCCAAGGGGGGGGGATGAAAAACTGTTTTTT
.	TRBV30	TRBJ2-5	.	CAWSVGSTASGETQYF	TGTGCCTGGAGTGTAGGATCCACAGCGTCCGGAGAGACCCAGTACTTC
.	TRBV7-2	TRBJ1-2	TRBD1	CASSRDRINYGYTF	TGTGCCAGCAGCCGGGACAGAATTAACTATGGCTACACCTTC
.	TRBV6-5	TRBJ2-5	.	CASSYRHGGTETQYF	TGTGCCAGCAGTTACCGTCATGGGGGCACAGAGACCCAGTACTTC
.	TRBV6-5	TRBJ2-7	TRBD1	CASSLDRGYEQYF	TGTGCCAGCAGTTTGGACAGGGGATACGAGCAGTACTTC
.	TRBV21-1	TRBJ1-6	.	CASSKVKEGCNSPLHF	TGTGCCAGCAGCAAAGTAAAGGAAGGGTGTAATTCACCCCTCCACTTT
.	TRBV28	TRBJ2-7	.	CASTPGAPYEQYF	TGTGCCAGCACCCCCGGAGCCCCCTACGAGCAGTACTTC
.	TRBV5-1	TRBJ1-2	.	CASPDKGYYGYTF	TGCGCCAGCCCAGACAAGGGTTACTATGGCTACACCTTC
.	TRBV10-2	TRBJ1-2	TRBD1	CASTSPTGLNGYTF	TGCGCCAGCACTTCCCCGACAGGGCTGAATGGCTACACCTTC
.	TRBV20-1	TRBJ2-5	.	CSARGGETQYF	TGCAGTGCTAGGGGTGGTGAGACCCAGTACTTC